This T cell receptor (beta chain) was captured in a study of cytomegalovirus exposure and HLA in healthy donors. With 60 Vbeta and 13 Jbeta primers, the PCR was carried out. Sequenced by immunoSEQ multiplex PCR; TCRdb stores in-frame clones only, minus some. The sample consists of roughly 89,000 clones, roughly 79% of them appearing once. The CDR3 consists of 15 residues. The germline gives CDR1 LNHDA, CDR2 SQIVND (reference sequence). V shed 4 bases, J shed 2 bases, and the junction held 8 bases outside the gene matches. The rearrangement uses TRBV19 and TRBJ2-7; 7 bases map to TRBD1. This sequence was found in a woman aged 30 to 39 in good health and CMV-seronegative. Sequencing used PBMCs. The CDR3 sequence is CASSTLRDSTYEQYF. CDR3 in DNA: TGTGCCAGTAGTACTCTCCGGGACAGTACCTACGAGCAGTACTTC.